These 28 T cell receptor beta chains were all obtained from the same sample, sequenced in a study of shared clonotypes between healthy human individuals. This table comes from immunoSEQ multiplex PCR, and its TCRdb copy is limited to in-frame clones, with some not included. The top ten clones hold about 1.4% of a sample with over a million clones, 65% to 80% of them seen once. Sequenced material: memory CD4+ T cells sorted from blood. Documented subset: CD45RA-negative fraction. The receptors here all came from a man between 18 and 35 years old in good health.

V gene TRBV19 combines with J gene TRBJ1-4; possibly TRBD1 for D (6 bases). Deletions cut 6 bases from V and 5 bases from J, with 16 bases between. CDR1 is LNHDA and CDR2 is SQIVND in the germline V gene (reference sequence). The CDR3 length is 15 residues. The chain's CDR3 is CASSDGGHMNEKLFF. The CDR3 DNA is TGTGCCAGTAGCGATGGGGGCCATATGAATGAAAAACTGTTTTTT. The full variable domain, in which reference TRBV19 and TRBJ1-4 provide the parts outside the CDR3, is DGGITQSPKYLFRKEGQNVTLSCEQNLNHDAMYWYRQDPGQGLRLIYYSQIVNDFQKGDIAEGYSVSREKKESFPLTVTSAQKNPTAFYLCASSDGGHMNEKLFFGSGTQLSVL.

This chain joins TRBV4-1 and TRBJ2-3; D may match TRBD1 or TRBD2 (5 bases each). The V gene lost 4 bases and the J gene lost 4 bases, with 12 bases spanning the gap. The length of the CDR3 is 14 residues. Per germline, CDR1 MGHRA and CDR2 YSYEKL. This CDR3 reads CASSRDPLADTQYF. CDR3 coding DNA: TGCGCCAGCAGCCGGGACCCTCTAGCAGATACGCAGTATTTT.

The chain couples TRBV5-6 to TRBJ2-5; D is unclear. The CDR3 covers 15 residues. Trimming left V 1 base short and J 5 bases short, with 15 bases between. Germline loops: CDR1 SGHDT, CDR2 YYEEEE. CDR3 DNA sequence: TGTGCCAGCAGCTTGCCCAGCGCCCGTTGGGAGACCCAGTACTTC. It yields the protein CASSLPSARWETQYF.

The chain couples TRBV9 to TRBJ1-2, with 7 bases identical to TRBD1. V shed 3 bases, J shed 7 bases, and the junction held 3 bases outside the gene matches. The CDR3 extends over 12 amino acids. The germline V gene encodes CDR1 SGDLS and CDR2 YYNGEE. In nucleotides, the CDR3 is TGTGCCAGCAGCGCGACAGGGCCTGGCTACACCTTC. It translates to CASSATGPGYTF.

The chain uses TRBV6-1 and TRBJ1-1, with a tentative D call TRBD1 (6 bases). V lost 3 bases, J lost 11 bases, and 13 bases lay in between. CDR3 length equals 12 residues. CDR1 MNHNS and CDR2 SASEGT come from the germline V gene. The chain's CDR3 is CASSDLQGRAFF. The CDR3 bases are TGTGCCAGCAGTGACCTACAGGGTAGGGCTTTCTTT.

The chain couples TRBV5-6 to TRBJ2-2; 9 nucleotides align to TRBD2. V lost 4 bases, J lost 4 bases, and 14 bases stayed unmatched. CDR1 SGHDT and CDR2 YYEEEE come from the germline V gene. CDR3 length equals 18 residues. The CDR3 region has the DNA TGTGCCAGCAGCCGATCCCCCCTAGCGGGATTTGTCACCGGGGAGCTGTTTTTT. Translated: CASSRSPLAGFVTGELFF.

The rearrangement links TRBV28 to TRBJ1-5; possible D gene TRBD1, 6 bases. This CDR3 is 16 amino acids long. Trimming pared 5 bases from V and 0 bases from J, leaving 14 bases between. Per germline, CDR1 MDHEN and CDR2 SYDVKM. CDR3 sequence: CASSPRQANSNQPQHF. The CDR3 DNA follows: TGTGCCAGCAGTCCGCGACAGGCTAATAGCAATCAGCCCCAGCATTTT.

The gene calls are TRBV6-1 and TRBJ1-1; D ambiguous. From germline, CDR1 is MNHNS and CDR2 SASEGT. The V end lost 7 bases, the J end lost 0 bases, and 12 bases lay between the germline ends. The length of the CDR3 is 14 residues. In nucleotides, the CDR3 is TGTGCCAGCACTGCTCGGGTGATGAACACTGAAGCTTTCTTT. Translation gives CASTARVMNTEAFF.

The chain is built from TRBV10-3 and TRBJ2-5; no firm D call. Per the germline V gene, CDR1 is ENHRY and CDR2 is SYGVKD. V lost 2 bases and J 5 bases, leaving 9 bases between the germline ends. CDR3 length: 13 amino acids. The CDR3 DNA is TGTGCCATCAGTGAGGTGCTTCGTGAGACCCAGTACTTC. Residues: CAISEVLRETQYF.

The chain joins TRBV7-2 to TRBJ2-1, with a weak D call TRBD2 (6 bases). The CDR3 has 14 residues. V lost 0 bases, J lost 7 bases, and 10 bases lay in between. CDR1 and CDR2 (germline): SGHTA, FQGNSA. CDR3 sequence (DNA): TGTGCCAGCAGCTTAGCGACGGAGGGAAATGAGCAGTTCTTC. Translation gives CASSLATEGNEQFF.

The rearrangement uses TRBV27 and TRBJ2-2, with D possibly TRBD1 on 6 matching bases. Germline V CDR1 and CDR2: MNHEY, SMNVEV (reference sequence). V was shortened by 5 bases and J by 6 bases, with 16 bases between the two germline ends. CDR3 length: 15 amino acids. The CDR3 protein is CASSVSGTTPGELFF. CDR3 DNA: TGTGCCAGCAGTGTTTCCGGGACAACTCCCGGGGAGCTGTTTTTT.

V and J are TRBV7-6 and TRBJ1-1; D gene uncertain. Deletions cut 1 base from V and 3 bases from J, with 12 bases between. Germline CDR1 SGHVS, CDR2 FNYEAQ. The CDR3 sequence is 15 residues long. This CDR3 reads CASSLEWDKDTEAFF. For the CDR3, the DNA is TGTGCCAGCAGCTTAGAATGGGATAAGGACACTGAAGCTTTCTTT. The full variable domain, completed using reference TRBV7-6 and TRBJ1-1, is GAGVSQSPRYKVTKRGQDVALRCDPISGHVSLYWYRQALGQGPEFLTYFNYEAQQDKSGLPNDRFSAERPEGSISTLTIQRTEQRDSAMYRCASSLEWDKDTEAFFGQGTRLTVV.

This chain uses TRBV11-2 with TRBJ2-1; TRBD2 might be the D (5 bases). Trimming took 6 bases from V and 0 from J, leaving 15 bases between them. The CDR3 spans 16 residues. In germline, CDR1 is SGHAT, CDR2 FQNNGV. The CDR3 reads CASRSLLEGSYNEQFF. The CDR3 DNA reads as TGTGCCAGCAGGTCCCTCCTTGAGGGCTCCTACAATGAGCAGTTCTTC.

This clone showed up just a few times. The chain recombines TRBV7-3 with TRBJ1-6; 9 bases match TRBD1. The CDR3 is 15 amino acids. V was clipped by 5 bases and J by 7 bases; unmatched bases: 6. The germline gives CDR1 SGHTA, CDR2 FQGTGA. CDR3: CASSRTGVGNSPLHF. CDR3 nucleotide sequence: TGTGCCAGCAGCCGGACAGGGGTTGGGAATTCACCCCTCCACTTT.

Remarks on this clone: Other DNA sequences within the sample encode an identical CDR3. The chain carries TRBV6-6 and TRBJ2-7; TRBD2 matches at 9 bases. This CDR3 has 14 amino acids. CDR1 is MNHNY and CDR2 is SVGAGI in the germline V gene (reference sequence). The V and J ends lost 2 bases and 2 bases, in that order; junction bases with no gene match: 1. CDR3 bases: TGTGCCAGCAGTTACGAGCGGGGGGCCTACGAGCAGTACTTC. This translates into CASSYERGAYEQYF.

The rearrangement joins TRBV10-3 to TRBJ2-5; 9 bases are a match to TRBD1. Per the germline V gene, CDR1 is ENHRY and CDR2 is SYGVKD. The CDR3 sequence is 15 residues long. Trimming at V came to 4 bases and at J to 4 bases, leaving 7 bases not matched to a gene. CDR3 in DNA: TGTGCCATCAGTGCGAGGGACAGGGTAGGAGAGACCCAGTACTTC. It codes for CAISARDRVGETQYF.

The V gene is TRBV7-2, the J gene TRBJ2-7, with 10 bases aligning to TRBD2. Germline-derived CDR1 and CDR2 are SGHTA and FQGNSA. Germline trimming cut 6 bases from V and 6 bases from J; bases unmatched to any gene: 5. The CDR3 loop spans 13 amino acids. The CDR3 spells CASRSAGGREQYF. For the CDR3, the DNA is TGTGCCAGCAGATCAGCGGGGGGGCGCGAGCAGTACTTC.

The chain couples TRBV6-1 to TRBJ1-5; D remains ambiguous. Looked up from germline, CDR1 is MNHNS and CDR2 is SASEGT. Trimming shortened V by 4 bases and J by 2 bases, and 12 bases separated the two germline ends. The CDR3 spans 15 residues. The CDR3 DNA reads TGTGCCAGCAGTGCATCGCCGGGTGGCAATCAGCCCCAGCATTTT. Translation: CASSASPGGNQPQHF.

There are a few counts of this clone. The rearrangement links TRBV27 to TRBJ1-1; 8 nucleotides line up with TRBD1. The CDR3 is 16 amino acids. Germline V gene lookup returns CDR1 MNHEY and CDR2 SMNVEV (reference sequence). V shed 6 bases, J shed 0 bases, and the junction held 9 bases outside the gene matches. CDR3 amino acids: CASSKTGTGLNTEAFF. The CDR3 nucleotides are TGTGCCAGCAGCAAAACCGGGACAGGTCTGAACACTGAAGCTTTCTTT.

This chain connects TRBV4-1 to TRBJ1-4; the D is unclear. The CDR3 extends over 16 amino acids. The ends were cut back, 0 bases at V and 8 bases at J, with 16 bases in the middle. Germline V gene data show CDR1 as MGHRA and CDR2 as YSYEKL. The chain's CDR3 is CASSQDPPAIGEKLFF. The CDR3 nucleotides read TGCGCCAGCAGCCAAGATCCCCCGGCAATAGGCGAAAAACTGTTTTTT.

With regard to this clone: This sequence may be a read error, since a much larger clone differs from it by one base. This chain uses TRBV4-3 with TRBJ1-1; weak D call: TRBD1 (5 bases). CDR1 is LGHNA and CDR2 is YSLEER in the germline V gene. V shed 5 bases and J shed 1 base, with 8 bases lying between them. The CDR3 extends over 13 amino acids. CDR3 loop: CASSLRGNTEAFF. The CDR3 nucleotides read TGCGCCAGCAGCTTGAGGGGGAACACTGAAGCTTTCTTT.

This rearrangement joins TRBV7-2 to TRBJ2-7; D is unclear. V gave up 1 base and J gave up 5 bases, with 9 bases separating them. CDR1 is SGHTA and CDR2 is FQGNSA in the germline V gene. The CDR3 contains 13 residues. DNA for the CDR3: TGTGCCAGCAGCTTAGAGTCTCTGCACGAGCAGTACTTC. This codes for CASSLESLHEQYF.

CDR3 DNA: TGTGCCAGCGGTCTGGACGAGCAGTACTTC. Protein sequence: CASGLDEQYF. The chain couples TRBV27 to TRBJ2-7; D uncertain. CDR1 MNHEY and CDR2 SMNVEV come from the germline V gene (reference sequence). This CDR3 region has 10 residues. The V and J ends lost 8 bases and 5 bases respectively, with 7 bases between them.

For this clone: This CDR3 is also generated by other DNA sequences in the sample. V usage is TRBV9 and J usage is TRBJ1-6; D unresolved. Germline V gene sequence: CDR1 SGDLS, CDR2 YYNGEE. With 0 bases removed from V and 7 bases from J, the gap between germline ends came to 8 bases. The CDR3 has 14 residues. CDR3 amino acids: CASSVGGSNSPLHF. The DNA for the CDR3 is TGTGCCAGCAGCGTAGGTGGCAGCAATTCACCCCTCCACTTT.

The chain is built from TRBV7-8 and TRBJ1-2; D unresolved. The CDR3 contains 16 residues. Trimming cost V 6 bases and J 2 bases, with 19 bases left between them. The germline CDR1 and CDR2 sequences are SGHVS and FQNEAQ. Here the CDR3 reads CASSFSVLVQNYGYTF. CDR3 DNA: TGTGCCAGCAGTTTTAGTGTCCTAGTGCAGAACTATGGCTACACCTTC.

Only a few counts were recorded for this clone. V and J are TRBV5-8 and TRBJ2-3, with D hard to call. The length of the CDR3 is 16 residues. The germline gives CDR1 SGHTS, CDR2 YDEGEE. Deletions cut 0 bases from V and 1 base from J, with 12 bases between. CDR3 coding DNA: TGTGCCAGCAGCTTGGCACGGCGACCGGGCACAGATACGCAGTATTTT. It encodes CASSLARRPGTDTQYF.

V and J are TRBV20-1 and TRBJ2-1; D gene ambiguous. Trimming removed 4 bases at V and 5 bases at J, with 3 bases between. CDR1 is DFQATT, CDR2 SNEGSKA, per germline (reference sequence). This CDR3 spans 10 amino acids. As DNA, the CDR3 is TGCAGTGCTACGAACAATGAGCAGTTCTTC. The encoded protein is CSATNNEQFF.

As regards this clone: A read error is possible here, since a much larger clone lies one base away. This chain uses TRBV29-1 with TRBJ1-2; D unresolved. Trimming removed 5 bases at V and 9 bases at J, with 13 bases between. The CDR3 spans 11 residues. Germline V gene data show CDR1 as SQVTM and CDR2 as ANQGSEA. The DNA of the CDR3 is TGCAGCGTTTACAAGGGAGGTAGCTACACCTTC. Residues: CSVYKGGSYTF. Based on the CDR3 plus reference TRBV29-1 and TRBJ1-2, the full variable domain is SAVISQKPSRDICQRGTSLTIQCQVDSQVTMMFWYRQQPGQSLTLIATANQGSEATYESGFVIDKFPISRPNLTFSTLTVSNMSPEDSSIYLCSVYKGGSYTFGSGTRLTVV.